Below, 13 T cell receptor beta chains from the same sample are listed, as sequenced in a study of CD8+ T cells in alopecia areata. Extracted RNA was reverse transcribed, and the resulting cDNA served as sequencing template. Produced via immunoSEQ multiplex PCR; TCRdb's table is partial and in-frame only. The sample shows about 110,000 clones, roughly 60% of them seen only once. The sequencing sample was made of CD8+ T cells sorted from blood. The origin of the receptors is a human donor in good health.

J is TRBJ2-5 and V is TRBV5-1; D remains ambiguous. Germline loops: CDR1 SGHRS, CDR2 YFSETQ. Trimming removed 4 bases from V and 5 bases from J, with 15 bases in between. The CDR3 totals 14 residues. The CDR3 nucleotides read TGCGCCAGCAGCCTTCGATTCTGGCGGGAGACCCAGTACTTC. Protein: CASSLRFWRETQYF.

The chain employs TRBV28 and TRBJ2-2; 9 bases align to TRBD2. V trimming: 3 bases; J trimming: 2 bases; junction bases outside the gene matches: 10. The CDR3 has 18 residues. Germline V gene sequence: CDR1 MDHEN, CDR2 SYDVKM. This CDR3 is CASSLVASGVVNTGELFF. For the CDR3, the DNA is TGTGCCAGCAGTTTGGTGGCTAGCGGGGTGGTTAACACCGGGGAGCTGTTTTTT.

J is TRBJ1-5 and V is TRBV7-2; no clear D. Deletions cut 1 base from V and 0 bases from J, with 10 bases between. The V gene's germline CDR1 is SGHTA and CDR2 FQGNSA. The CDR3 has 16 amino acids. The CDR3 loop is CASSLDISVSNQPQHF. The CDR3, as DNA: TGTGCCAGCAGCTTAGATATTTCAGTTAGCAATCAGCCCCAGCATTTT. The full variable domain, in which reference TRBV7-2 and TRBJ1-5 provide the parts outside the CDR3, is GAGVSQSPSNKVTEKGKDVELRCDPISGHTALYWYRQSLGQGLEFLIYFQGNSAPDKSGLPSDRFSAERTGGSVSTLTIQRTQQEDSAVYLCASSLDISVSNQPQHFGDGTRLSIL.

Only one count was recorded for this clone. The rearrangement joins TRBV5-6 to TRBJ2-3; D is unclear. This CDR3 has 13 amino acids. Between the trimmed V and J ends, which lost 0 bases and 3 bases, there was a span of 5 bases. Looked up from germline, CDR1 is SGHDT and CDR2 is YYEEEE. The CDR3 sequence: CASSLAETDTQYF. The CDR3 nucleotides read TGTGCCAGCAGCTTGGCGGAGACAGATACGCAGTATTTT.

The V gene is TRBV28, the J gene TRBJ2-1, with D hard to call. V dropped 4 bases and J dropped 10 bases, with 5 bases sitting between them. Germline CDR1 reads MDHEN; CDR2 reads SYDVKM. The CDR3 runs 10 residues. CDR3 loop: CASSYREQFF. In nucleotides, the CDR3 is TGTGCCAGCAGTTATCGGGAGCAGTTCTTC.

This clone was detected only a few times. The rearrangement joins TRBV29-1 to TRBJ2-2; the D gene is possibly TRBD2 (6 bases). The V and J ends lost 7 bases and 8 bases respectively, with 11 bases between them. Per germline, CDR1 SQVTM and CDR2 ANQGSEA. CDR3 length: 11 amino acids. The CDR3 DNA sequence: TGCAGCGCCCAGGAGGGTGGGGAGCTGTTTTTT. Translated: CSAQEGGELFF.

The V call is TRBV5-6, the J call TRBJ2-3; D is unresolved. The length of the CDR3 is 11 residues. Trimming removed 4 bases at V and 6 bases at J, with 6 bases between. Germline-derived CDR1 and CDR2 are SGHDT and YYEEEE. CDR3 nucleotide sequence: TGTGCCAGCAGCGATAGCGATACGCAGTATTTT. Its translation is CASSDSDTQYF. The full variable domain, with the rest looked up from reference TRBV5-6 and TRBJ2-3, is DAGVTQSPTHLIKTRGQQVTLRCSPKSGHDTVSWYQQALGQGPQFIFQYYEEEERQRGNFPDRFSGHQFPNYSSELNVNALLLGDSALYLCASSDSDTQYFGPGTRLTVL.

The DNA of the CDR3 is TGTGCCAGCAGCCCCGACAGTGATCGACTCCTGGGCAATGAGCAGTTCTTC. The encoded protein is CASSPDSDRLLGNEQFF. The chain couples TRBV5-6 to TRBJ2-1; the D gene is possibly TRBD1 (5 bases). The CDR3 contains 17 residues. Germline-derived CDR1 and CDR2 are SGHDT and YYEEEE. Trimming took off 4 bases at V and 6 bases at J, with 23 bases between the two ends.

This clone was found once. The V gene is TRBV7-9, the J gene TRBJ1-1; D is uncertain. This CDR3 has 15 residues. Deletions cut 2 bases from V and 4 bases from J, with 14 bases between. The germline CDR1 and CDR2 sequences are SEHNR and FQNEAQ (reference sequence). The CDR3 region has the DNA TGTGCCAGCAGCTTAATACTTGAACTCGGCACTGAAGCTTTCTTT. It yields the protein CASSLILELGTEAFF.

The CDR3 is CASSAPPEGTYEQYF. CDR3 coding DNA: TGTGCCAGCAGTGCCCCGCCAGAGGGAACCTACGAGCAGTACTTC. The chain joins TRBV2 to TRBJ2-7; weak D call: TRBD2 (5 bases). Germline V lookup: CDR1 SNHLY, CDR2 FYNNEI. V was cut by 4 bases and J by 2 bases, with 15 bases left in between. The CDR3 extends over 15 amino acids.

The genes are TRBV27 and TRBJ1-5; D is unresolved. The CDR3 length is 12 residues. From germline, CDR1 is MNHEY and CDR2 SMNVEV (reference sequence). The ends were cut back, 5 bases at V and 2 bases at J, with 4 bases in the middle. This chain's CDR3 is CASSPRNQPQHF. CDR3 DNA sequence: TGTGCCAGCAGTCCCCGCAATCAGCCCCAGCATTTT.

This clone was detected many times. Sequence at one end of the junction differs from germline and may be a read error. This rearrangement joins TRBV10-3 to TRBJ2-1, with 9 bases lining up with TRBD2. Germline V gene sequence: CDR1 ENHRY, CDR2 SYGVKD. The CDR3 is made up of 16 amino acids. The CDR3 DNA is TGTGCCAGCAGTGAACAAGCGGGGGGTTCATACAATGAGCAGTTCTTC. Residues: CASSEQAGGSYNEQFF.

This clone was found a few times. The gene calls are TRBV6-1 and TRBJ1-1, with TRBD1 matching over 7 bases. The trim removed 5 bases at V and 4 bases at J, leaving 1 base unmatched. Per the germline V gene, CDR1 is MNHNS and CDR2 is SASEGT. This CDR3 has 12 residues. The CDR3 bases are TGTGCCAGCAGTTCAGGGGGCACTGAAGCTTTCTTT. It codes for CASSSGGTEAFF.